The rows below give T cell receptor beta chains drawn from one sample of a study of T cells in Graves' hyperthyroidism and ophthalmopathy. TCRdb called the multiplex PCR reads again in MiXCR, with one record for every CDR3 protein. The sample lists roughly 530,000 distinct CDR3 sequences, approximately 17% seen once, with around 17% in the top ten. The sample consisted of blood. The source is a woman under 30 with Graves' ophthalmopathy. Each CDR3 is given with its conserved first and last residue. The D gene is left open where the match is weak. Clone size is shown for a subset of rows, as once, few, many or a class of expanded clone.

clone_size cdr3_length d_call j_call v_call cdr3_aa cdr3_nt
many 16 NA TRBJ2-2 TRBV6-1 CASSDGAGTASGELFF TGTGCCAGCAGTGACGGGGCGGGAACAGCGTCCGGGGAGCTGTTTTTT
many 13 NA TRBJ1-2 TRBV6-5 CASSYAENYGYTF TGTGCCAGCAGTTACGCAGAGAACTATGGCTACACCTTC
few 15 TRBD2 TRBJ2-3 TRBV7-2 CASSFGRGGPDTQYF TGTGCCAGCAGCTTCGGGCGGGGGGGGCCAGATACGCAGTATTTT
NA 15 NA TRBJ2-7 TRBV4-3 CASSQDPGPTYEQYF TGCGCCAGCAGCCAAGATCCAGGTCCAACCTACGAGCAGTACTTC
NA 14 NA TRBJ2-5 TRBV19 CASSDVQHQETQYF TGTGCCAGTAGTGATGTTCAGCACCAAGAGACCCAGTACTTC
many 18 NA TRBJ1-6 TRBV7-2 CASSSAWGPTVHNSPLHF TGTGCCAGCAGCTCCGCCTGGGGTCCGACGGTCCATAATTCACCCCTCCACTTT
few 16 TRBD2 TRBJ2-2 TRBV20-1 CSARDRGFGGTGELFF TGCAGTGCTAGAGATCGTGGGTTCGGGGGGACCGGGGAGCTGTTTTTT
many 14 NA TRBJ2-3 TRBV7-3 CASSLTGDSHTQYF TGTGCCAGCAGCTTAACAGGGGACTCTCATACGCAGTATTTT
many 13 NA TRBJ1-2 TRBV6-2/TRBV6-3 CASSPTGLYGYTF TGTGCCAGCAGTCCGACAGGTCTCTATGGCTACACCTTC
many 15 NA TRBJ1-5 TRBV28 CASRILQDSNQPQHF TGTGCCAGCAGGATATTGCAGGATAGCAATCAGCCCCAGCATTTT
many 12 TRBD1 TRBJ2-1 TRBV11-1 CASSSRQGNVFF TGTGCCAGCAGCTCGAGACAGGGAAACGTGTTCTTC
few 18 TRBD1 TRBJ1-1 TRBV15 CATSRDKGGGVVNTEAFF TGTGCCACCAGCAGAGATAAAGGGGGCGGAGTGGTGAACACTGAAGCTTTCTTT
NA 14 NA TRBJ2-3 TRBV19 CASSLKFSTDTQYF TGTGCCAGTAGTTTAAAGTTTAGCACAGATACGCAGTATTTT
many 14 TRBD2 TRBJ2-1 TRBV2 CASRTSGRGNEQFF TGTGCCAGCAGGACTAGCGGGAGAGGTAATGAGCAGTTCTTC
NA 15 TRBD2 TRBJ2-7 TRBV7-8 CASRFERGVSYEQYF TGTGCCAGCAGATTTGAACGGGGGGTCTCCTACGAGCAGTACTTC
many 13 NA TRBJ2-5 TRBV7-9 CASSFSYQETQYF TGTGCCAGCAGCTTCAGTTATCAAGAGACCCAGTACTTC
many 16 NA TRBJ2-3 TRBV25-1 CASSDSGPTGTDTQYF TGTGCCAGCAGTGACTCAGGGCCGACCGGCACAGATACGCAGTATTTT
NA 15 TRBD1 TRBJ1-5 TRBV11-2 CASSLESGAGQPRHF TGTGCCAGCAGCTTAGAGTCGGGGGCGGGACAGCCCCGGCATTTT
many 14 NA TRBJ1-3 TRBV28 CASSFRGPGNTIYF TGCGCCAGCAGCTTTAGGGGCCCTGGAAACACCATATATTTT
NA 16 TRBD2 TRBJ2-1 TRBV28 CASDGGRTSGTGEQFF TGTGCCAGCGACGGAGGAAGGACTAGCGGGACGGGTGAGCAGTTCTTC
many 15 NA TRBJ2-7 TRBV27 CASQRDLTASYEQYF TGTGCCAGTCAAAGGGACCTGACAGCCTCCTACGAGCAGTACTTC
few 15 TRBD1 TRBJ2-7 TRBV20-1 CSARDFGQGTYEQYF TGCAGTGCTAGAGATTTCGGACAGGGGACCTACGAGCAGTACTTC
NA 12 NA TRBJ2-1 TRBV6-1 CASTGSPNEQFF TGTGCCAGTACAGGTTCTCCGAATGAGCAGTTCTTC
many 15 TRBD1 TRBJ1-5 TRBV28 CASSGQGGGNQPQHF TGTGCCAGCAGTGGACAGGGCGGTGGCAATCAGCCCCAGCATTTT
many 14 NA TRBJ2-3 TRBV9 CASSEGSTTDTQYF TGTGCCAGCAGCGAAGGGTCGACCACAGATACGCAGTATTTT
few 13 NA TRBJ1-2 TRBV14 CASSQAEESGYTF TGTGCCAGCAGCCAAGCCGAGGAGAGTGGCTACACCTTC
many 14 TRBD2 TRBJ2-5 TRBV15 CATSPGTSVETQYF TGTGCCACCAGTCCCGGGACTAGCGTTGAGACCCAGTACTTC
few 14 TRBD1 TRBJ2-7 TRBV24-1 CATTPGQGIYEQYF TGTGCCACCACTCCGGGACAGGGCATCTACGAGCAGTACTTC
many 17 NA TRBJ2-7 TRBV28 CASSLSLGQGQNYEQYF TGTGCCAGCAGTTTAAGTCTGGGGCAGGGGCAAAACTACGAGCAGTACTTC
many 14 TRBD1 TRBJ1-1 TRBV29-1 CSANRDRVNTEAFF TGCAGCGCTAACCGGGACAGAGTGAACACTGAAGCTTTCTTT
NA 14 NA TRBJ1-2 TRBV10-2 CASSEGHLTYGYTF TGCGCCAGCAGTGAAGGACACTTAACCTATGGCTACACCTTC
few 14 TRBD1 TRBJ1-6 TRBV10-3 CAISAGQGGSPLHF TGTGCCATCAGTGCTGGACAGGGCGGCTCACCCCTCCACTTT
many 13 NA TRBJ1-1 TRBV29-1 CSVVPGDRTEAFF TGCAGCGTGGTACCGGGCGACCGAACTGAAGCTTTCTTT
many 12 NA TRBJ2-1 TRBV7-9 CASRNYDNEQFF TGTGCCAGCAGAAACTACGACAATGAGCAGTTCTTC
NA 13 NA TRBJ1-2 TRBV6-1 CASSTRSAYGYTF TGTGCCAGCAGTACGAGGTCAGCCTATGGCTACACCTTC
NA 14 NA TRBJ1-2 TRBV5-1 CASSLGDANYGYTF TGCGCCAGCAGCTTGGGGGACGCTAACTATGGCTACACCTTC
NA 15 TRBD1 TRBJ2-1 TRBV30 CAWRSSGTAYNEQFF TGTGCCTGGAGAAGTTCCGGGACAGCGTACAATGAGCAGTTCTTC
many 15 NA TRBJ1-2 TRBV27 CASSFGVGSGYGYTF TGTGCCAGCAGTTTTGGAGTGGGCTCGGGCTATGGCTACACCTTC
NA 18 TRBD1 TRBJ1-2 TRBV12-3/TRBV12-4 CASSPTLPGQGANYGYTF TGTGCCAGCAGTCCCACCCTCCCGGGACAGGGGGCCAACTATGGCTACACCTTC
NA 13 NA TRBJ1-2 TRBV6-2/TRBV6-3 CTSKAGANYGYTF TGTACCAGCAAGGCCGGAGCTAACTATGGCTACACCTTC
many 15 NA TRBJ2-5 TRBV6-1 CASSEGTTLQETQYF TGTGCCAGCAGTGAGGGGACGACACTTCAAGAGACCCAGTACTTC
few 15 NA TRBJ2-1 TRBV9 CASSGGLSSYNEQFF TGTGCCAGCAGCGGGGGATTGAGCTCCTACAATGAGCAGTTCTTC
many 18 TRBD2 TRBJ2-5 TRBV28 CASSHALIAGGLQETQYF TGTGCCAGCAGTCACGCGCTTATAGCGGGGGGGCTTCAGGAGACCCAGTACTTC
NA 15 TRBD1 TRBJ2-7 TRBV11-3 CASSPGTGRAYEQYF TGTGCCAGCAGCCCCGGGACAGGGCGCGCCTACGAGCAGTACTTC
many 15 TRBD1 TRBJ2-5 TRBV20-1 CSARPLGQGGETQYF TGCAGTGCTAGACCTCTCGGACAGGGTGGAGAGACCCAGTACTTC
many 17 TRBD1 TRBJ1-5 TRBV28 CASSTRDRGYANQPQHF TGTGCCAGCAGTACACGGGACAGGGGATATGCCAATCAGCCCCAGCATTTT
NA 15 NA TRBJ2-7 TRBV5-6 CASSNRDILFPEQYF TGTGCCAGCAGCAACCGGGACATCCTTTTCCCCGAGCAGTACTTC
few 14 TRBD1 TRBJ2-7 TRBV24-1 CATSDPRTGFEQYF TGTGCCACCAGTGACCCCCGGACAGGGTTCGAGCAGTACTTC
many 15 NA TRBJ2-3 TRBV7-9 CASSFVGLGTDTQYF TGTGCCAGCTCATTTGTAGGGCTAGGCACAGATACGCAGTATTTT
NA 11 NA TRBJ1-1 TRBV28 CAIMGDTEAFF TGTGCCATCATGGGGGACACTGAAGCTTTCTTT
many 15 NA TRBJ1-1 TRBV12-3/TRBV12-4 CASSFRRGSTTEAFF TGTGCCAGCAGTTTCCGGCGGGGTTCGACCACTGAAGCTTTCTTT
many 14 TRBD1 TRBJ1-1 TRBV20-1 CSALGQGGSTEAFF TGCAGTGCTCTCGGACAGGGGGGATCCACTGAAGCTTTCTTT
once 15 TRBD2 TRBJ2-7 TRBV11-1 CASTQSLAGPYEQYF TGTGCCAGCACCCAATCACTAGCGGGCCCCTACGAGCAGTACTTC
many 14 NA TRBJ2-5 TRBV11-2 CASSPLEREETQYF TGTGCCAGCAGCCCCCTTGAGAGGGAAGAGACCCAGTACTTC
many 14 TRBD1 TRBJ1-3 TRBV6-1 CASTSQGAGNTIYF TGTGCCAGCACGTCCCAGGGGGCAGGAAACACCATATATTTT
many 14 NA TRBJ1-1 TRBV7-3 CASSLGARITEAFF TGTGCCAGCAGCCTGGGAGCTAGGATCACTGAAGCTTTCTTT
many 13 NA TRBJ2-2 TRBV30 CAWSTRGTGELFF TGTGCCTGGAGTACGAGGGGGACCGGGGAGCTGTTTTTT